This paragraph reports one T cell receptor beta chain. The data are from a study of blood T cell repertoires in COVID-19. Study-level background: COVID-19 samples from acute and convalescent phases originated in the United States, Italy and Spain. The analysed material was cDNA or gDNA that came from T cells, B-cell-depleted T cells, or PBMCs.

From germline, CDR1 is SGHRS and CDR2 YFSETQ. The V end lost 4 bases, the J end lost 2 bases, and 15 bases lay between the germline ends. The CDR3 spans 15 residues. As processed by the authors: The authors estimated nucleated cell counts from reference gene primer amplification. Using immunoSEQ multiplex PCR, the repertoire was profiled, and TCRdb retains in-frame clones only, with some absent. The V and J calls and clone size come from that table; D and trimming were worked out from the DNA. The table has some 180,000 clones, about four fifths seen once. The source material was peripheral blood. The chain employs TRBV5-1 and TRBJ1-1; the D gene is possibly TRBD1 (6 bases). The TCR sequence derives from a man aged 60-69 years with acute or convalescent COVID-19. In nucleotides, the CDR3 is TGCGCCAGCAGCCGAGTGGACAGATACAACACTGAAGCTTTCTTT. Translation gives CASSRVDRYNTEAFF.